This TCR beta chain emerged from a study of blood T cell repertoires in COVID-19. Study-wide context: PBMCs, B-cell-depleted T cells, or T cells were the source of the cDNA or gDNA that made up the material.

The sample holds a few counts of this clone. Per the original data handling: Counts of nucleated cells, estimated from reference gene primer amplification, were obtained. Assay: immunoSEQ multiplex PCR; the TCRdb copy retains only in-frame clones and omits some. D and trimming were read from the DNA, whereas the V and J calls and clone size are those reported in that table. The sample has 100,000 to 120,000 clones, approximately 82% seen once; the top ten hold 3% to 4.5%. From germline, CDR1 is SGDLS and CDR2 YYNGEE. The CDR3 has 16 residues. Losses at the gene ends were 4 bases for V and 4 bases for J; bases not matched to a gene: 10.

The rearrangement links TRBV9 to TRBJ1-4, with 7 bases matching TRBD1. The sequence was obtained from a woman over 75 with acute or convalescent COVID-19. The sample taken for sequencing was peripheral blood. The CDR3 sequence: CASSPVRQGNNEKLFF. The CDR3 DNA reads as TGTGCCAGCAGCCCTGTAAGACAGGGCAATAATGAAAAACTGTTTTTT.